This T cell receptor (beta chain) originates from a study of T cells after yellow fever vaccination. Whole-study findings and limits: It was a weaker secondary response, yet one that peaked faster, at day 5 versus 15. Abundant bulk-derived clonotypes could contaminate FACS-sorted repertoires.

Each CDR3 protein is one row after TCRdb ran MiXCR on the 5' RACE reads. The table shows around 500,000 distinct CDR3 sequences, with 20% to 25% occurring only once. Worth noting for this clonotype: The antigen is undetermined. One junction end disagrees with the germline gene, perhaps due to a read error.

Material: PBMCs, obtained approximately 22 days after the first yellow fever vaccination. This receptor was identified in a man younger than 35 who received the YFV17D yellow fever vaccine.

The CDR3 nucleotides are TGTGCCAGCAGCTTAGGGGGCCGACACGAGCAGTACTTC. It codes for CASSLGGRHEQYF. The rearrangement joins TRBV12-3 or TRBV12-4 to TRBJ2-7; 7 nucleotides line up with TRBD1. This CDR3 region has 13 residues.